A single sample gave rise to the 24 T cell receptor beta chains below, sequenced in a study of tumor-infiltrating lymphocytes in primary liver carcinoma. Unsorted whole blood supplied the RNA, and germline DNA was extracted too. The input was approximately 500 ng total RNA; TCR beta cDNA was made from it with a constant-region primer. A slightly modified ARM-PCR protocol with three nested multiplex PCR rounds produced these TCR beta libraries. For roughly 11 cycles apiece, the opening two PCR rounds ran with TRBV1-TRBV30 forward primers and a C-beta reverse primer. MiXCR, run by TCRdb on the multiplex PCR reads, gives a single entry per CDR3 protein. The sample yields hundreds of thousands of distinct CDR3 sequences, roughly 60% seen once. Sequencing used peripheral blood. All receptors come from a woman aged 25 to 39 with primary liver carcinoma and hepatitis B virus infection.

Details on this clonotype: This may be a read error, as it is one base from a much larger clone. It is likely a read error, because the conserved phenylalanine at the end of the CDR3 is missing. The V gene is TRBV10-3, the J gene TRBJ2-1, with D perhaps TRBD1 or TRBD2 (5 bases each). Trimming cost V 10 bases and J 0 bases, with 13 bases left between them. Germline CDR1 ENHRY, CDR2 SYGVKD. This CDR3 contains 14 residues. Written as DNA, the CDR3 is TGTGCCACGGGCCCTGGGGGCTCCTACAATGAGCAGTTCTTA. The encoded protein is CATGPGGSYNEQFL.

This clonotype has just one count. One end of the junction fails to match germline, which may point to a read error. The V gene is TRBV11-2, the J gene TRBJ2-1, with no clear D. The germline V gene encodes CDR1 SGHAT and CDR2 FQNNGV. The CDR3 has 16 amino acids. CDR3 DNA: TGTGTCAGCAGCCCATCAGCGAGGAACTCCTACAATGAGCAGTTCTTC. It codes for CVSSPSARNSYNEQFF.

This chain uses TRBV7-6 with TRBJ2-1; no clear D. From germline, CDR1 is SGHVS and CDR2 FNYEAQ. V lost 8 bases, J lost 7 bases, and 12 bases lay in between. The CDR3 has 12 amino acids. The CDR3 reads CASAGVGNEQFF. The CDR3 DNA is TGTGCCAGCGCTGGGGTGGGGAATGAGCAGTTCTTC.

The chain has TRBV2 and TRBJ2-1, with D tentatively TRBD1 or TRBD2 (6 bases each). This CDR3 contains 18 residues. V was trimmed by 7 bases and J by 0 bases, leaving 22 bases between them. Germline assignment: CDR1 SNHLY and CDR2 FYNNEI. CDR3 DNA: TGTGCCAGCACATCCCGCAGGGGAGGTGGGTCCTCCTACAATGAGCAGTTCTTC. Protein product: CASTSRRGGGSSYNEQFF.

The table lists this clonotype with a count of one. A much larger clone lies a single base off, so this may be a read error. The rearrangement joins TRBV4-3 to TRBJ2-7, with 8 bases matching TRBD2. CDR3 size: 16 residues. Germline V gives CDR1 LGHNA, CDR2 YSLEER. In DNA, the CDR3 is TGCGCCAGCAGCCAAGATTGGACTAGCACCTCCTACGAGCTGTACTTC. Protein sequence: CASSQDWTSTSYELYF.

As concerns this clonotype: A junction end diverges from the germline sequence, so it may reflect a read error. This chain uses TRBV4-1 with TRBJ2-7; tentatively, D is TRBD2 (5 bases). The CDR3 runs to 14 residues. Germline CDR1 MGHRA, CDR2 YSYEKL. The CDR3 region has the DNA TGCCCCAGCAGCCAAGATCCCTCCGCGGGCGAGCAGTACTTC. This encodes CPSSQDPSAGEQYF.

This clonotype was seen a few times. A much larger clone differs from this one at a single base, so this may be a read error. The chain is built from TRBV6-5 and TRBJ2-1; 7 bases align to TRBD2. This CDR3 has 16 amino acids. The germline V gene has CDR1 MNHEY and CDR2 SVGAGI. J lost 6 bases, V lost 2 bases, and 10 bases had no gene match. The CDR3 coding sequence is TGTGCCAGCAGTTACGGTCGAGCGGGGTTATGCAATGAGCAGTTCTTC. Amino acid sequence: CASSYGRAGLCNEQFF.

Points on this clonotype: Compared with germline, one end of the junction differs, possibly owing to a read error. The chain carries TRBV11-2 and TRBJ1-3; a possible D gene is TRBD1 (5 bases). This CDR3 comprises 16 residues. The germline V gene has CDR1 SGHAT and CDR2 FQNNGV. CDR3 protein: CASSLDPRGSGSTICF. CDR3 DNA sequence: TGTGCCAGCAGCTTAGATCCAAGGGGCTCTGGAAGCACCATATGTTTT.

Notes on this clonotype: With a much larger clone just one base away, this may be a read error. The V and J genes are TRBV13 and TRBJ2-7; TRBD1 aligns across 11 bases. Germline loops: CDR1 PRHDT, CDR2 FYEKMQ (reference sequence). The CDR3 runs 15 residues. DNA for the CDR3: TGTGCCAGCAGCTCCGGGACAGGGGGATCCTACGAGCAGTGCTTC. Its translation is CASSSGTGGSYEQCF.

Note on this clonotype: Being one base from a much bigger clone, this may be a read error. The genes are TRBV6-2 or TRBV6-3 and TRBJ2-7, with 7 bases identical to TRBD1. The CDR3 is 13 residues long. From germline, CDR1 is MNHEY and CDR2 SVGEGT. The CDR3 spells CVSSSQTGYEQYF. Here the CDR3 DNA reads TGTGTCAGCAGTTCCCAGACAGGGTACGAGCAGTACTTC.

This clonotype has a single count. This may be a read error, as it is one base from a much larger clone. The genes are TRBV29-1 and TRBJ2-7; tentatively, D is TRBD1 or TRBD2 (5 bases each). CDR3 length: 10 amino acids. Germline CDR1 SQVTM, CDR2 ANQGSEA. DNA of the CDR3: TGCAGCGTTCTGACTGGGGGAGCCAGCTTC. Its protein is CSVLTGGASF.

As concerns this clonotype: No conserved phenylalanine or tryptophan ends this CDR3, so it is likely a read error. It is unclear where the CDR3 begins or ends on the DNA, so no DNA is shown, and the CDR3 is as TCRdb lists it. The chain has TRBV11-3 and TRBJ2-2; the tabulated D call, TRBD2, remains unverified against the DNA. From germline, CDR1 is SGHNT and CDR2 YENEEA. The CDR3 is 14 residues long, counting both termini. The CDR3 loop is CASSLAEAGGELSY.

The sample holds many counts of this clonotype. The V gene is TRBV6-5, the J gene TRBJ1-2; perhaps TRBD1 as D (6 bases). Deletions cut 4 bases from V and 7 bases from J, with 13 bases between. CDR3 length equals 13 residues. Germline CDR1 and CDR2: MNHEY and SVGAGI. The CDR3: CASSLTGFGGYTF. DNA for the CDR3: TGTGCCAGCAGTTTGACAGGCTTCGGTGGCTACACCTTC.

About this clonotype itself: A much larger clone lies a single base off, so this may be a read error. The V call is TRBV12-3 or TRBV12-4, the J call TRBJ1-5; D remains ambiguous. There are 14 residues in the CDR3. Here the CDR3 DNA reads TGTGCCAGCAGCCACGGACGGACCAATCAGCCCCGGCATTTT. Translating it yields CASSHGRTNQPRHF.

The DNA for the CDR3 is TGTGCCAGCAGCTTAGAGGGCAGATCGACTTATCGCTACACCTTC. This translates into CASSLEGRSTYRYTF. This sequence joins TRBV11-2 and TRBJ1-2; no reliable D call. V was pared by 0 bases and J by 9 bases, with 17 bases between. The CDR3 has 15 residues. Germline V gene data show CDR1 as SGHAT and CDR2 as FQNNGV.

On this clonotype itself: A much larger clone lies a single base off, so this may be a read error. The V gene is TRBV6-5, the J gene TRBJ2-1; 7 bases align to TRBD1. Germline lookup yields CDR1 MNHEY and CDR2 SVGAGI. This CDR3 has 14 amino acids. The CDR3 loop is CASSYQLRDSEQLF. CDR3 bases: TGTGCCAGCAGTTACCAACTCCGGGACAGTGAGCAGTTATTC.

On this clonotype: Given a much more abundant clone one base away, this may be a read error. The J gene is TRBJ2-3, the V gene TRBV12-3 or TRBV12-4; D may be TRBD1 (5 bases). This CDR3 comprises 14 residues. The CDR3 reads CASSDSLRTDSQYF. CDR3 sequence (DNA): TGTGCCAGCAGCGACAGCCTCCGCACAGATTCGCAGTATTTT.

The chain couples TRBV7-8 to TRBJ2-5, with D tentatively TRBD1 or TRBD2 (6 bases each). The length of the CDR3 is 13 residues. Trimming took off 2 bases at V and 13 bases at J, with 17 bases between the two ends. Germline CDR1 and CDR2: SGHVS and FQNEAQ. DNA for the CDR3: TGTGCCAGCAGCTTAATACCCCCGGGGGCCCGGTACTTC. Its translation is CASSLIPPGARYF. Complete variable domain (other parts from reference TRBV7-8 and TRBJ2-5): GAGVSQSPRYKVAKRGQDVALRCDPISGHVSLFWYQQALGQGPEFLTYFQNEAQLDKSGLPSDRFFAERPEGSVSTLKIQRTQQEDSAVYLCASSLIPPGARYFGPGTRLLVL.

The chain couples TRBV4-1 to TRBJ2-7; 9 bases agree with TRBD1. Germline V lookup: CDR1 MGHRA, CDR2 YSYEKL. Trimming cost V 3 bases and J 5 bases; bases outside gene matches: 5. The CDR3 loop spans 14 amino acids. CDR3 loop: CASSQTGGRDEQYF. CDR3 DNA: TGCGCCAGCAGCCAGACAGGGGGTAGAGACGAGCAGTACTTC.

Worth noting for this clonotype: The junction differs from germline at one of its ends, possibly a read error. The chain is built from TRBV6-5 and TRBJ2-7, with 7 bases lining up with TRBD2. CDR1 MNHEY and CDR2 SVGAGI come from the germline V gene. CDR3 length: 15 amino acids. CDR3 DNA: TGTGCCAGCAGTTACTCGGGCAGCGGGGACTACGAGCAGCACTTC. It yields the protein CASSYSGSGDYEQHF.

The chain links TRBV11-3 to TRBJ1-1; D remains ambiguous. CDR3 length: 15 amino acids. Germline loops: CDR1 SGHNT, CDR2 YENEEA. Trimming cost V 2 bases and J 4 bases, with 14 bases left between them. The DNA for the CDR3 is TGTGCCAGCAGCTTAACCCAGACACTAATCACTGAAGCTTTCTTT. Translating it yields CASSLTQTLITEAFF.

Turning to this clonotype: Because it lacks the conserved phenylalanine or tryptophan at the end, this CDR3 is likely a read error. The rearrangement links TRBV11-2 to TRBJ2-5, with 10 bases identical to TRBD1. CDR1 and CDR2 from the germline V gene are SGHAT and FQNNGV. The CDR3 contains 15 residues. CDR3 sequence reads: CASSLETGGFQTQYL. CDR3 in DNA: TGTGCTAGCAGTTTAGAGACAGGGGGCTTTCAGACCCAGTACTTA.

This clonotype appeared a few times. The V gene is TRBV12-3 or TRBV12-4, the J gene TRBJ2-2; D possibly corresponds to TRBD1 (6 bases). Trimming cost V 6 bases and J 1 base, with 12 bases left between them. The CDR3 totals 15 residues. CDR3 coding DNA: TGTGCCAGCAGGAGGGGGAGTGAGAACACCGGGGAGCTGTTTTTT. It translates to CASRRGSENTGELFF.

A note on this clonotype: The junction and the germline gene differ at one end; a read error may be behind it. The chain joins TRBV10-3 to TRBJ1-5; weak D call: TRBD1 (6 bases). CDR3 length equals 16 residues. Germline CDR1 ENHRY, CDR2 SYGVKD. The CDR3 coding sequence is TGTGCCATCTGTGAGGGGGGGTCGATAGGCAATCAGCCCCAGCATTTT. Translating gives CAICEGGSIGNQPQHF.